Shown below are 23 T cell receptor beta chains from a single sample sequenced in a study of shared clonotypes between healthy human individuals. Terminally differentiated effector memory CD45RA+ cells were left out of the naive CD8 fraction, which was CD45RO-negative and positively selected for CCR7. Some clones are missing from TCRdb's copy, which holds only in-frame ones; the method was immunoSEQ multiplex PCR. The data show about 2 million clones, approximately 95% seen once. Sequencing input: naive CD8+ T cells sorted from blood. The origin of the receptors is a man aged 18-30 years in good health.

With respect to this clone: This same CDR3 is encoded by further DNA sequences in the sample. The chain uses TRBV13 and TRBJ1-3; D not certain. This CDR3 region has 13 residues. V lost 0 bases to trimming and J lost 1 base, with 1 base between them. Germline CDR1 PRHDT, CDR2 FYEKMQ (reference sequence). CDR3 loop: CASSLGSGNTIYF. In DNA, the CDR3 is TGTGCCAGCAGCTTAGGGTCTGGAAACACCATATATTTT.

The chain combines TRBV2 with TRBJ2-7; 9 nucleotides line up with TRBD2. The trim removed 3 bases at V and 3 bases at J, leaving 18 bases unmatched. The CDR3 spans 19 residues. CDR1 and CDR2 (germline): SNHLY, FYNNEI. The CDR3 sequence is CASSDPAVAGVIKVYEQYF. In DNA form, the CDR3 reads TGTGCCAGCAGTGACCCCGCCGTAGCGGGAGTAATTAAGGTCTACGAGCAGTACTTC.

The chain couples TRBV7-6 to TRBJ1-2; unclear D gene. The germline CDR1 and CDR2 sequences are SGHVS and FNYEAQ. Between the trimmed V and J ends, which lost 1 base and 3 bases, there was a span of 6 bases. The CDR3 has 13 amino acids. CDR3 sequence reads: CASSLGRDYGYTF. Written as DNA, the CDR3 is TGTGCCAGCAGCTTAGGGCGGGACTATGGCTACACCTTC. Full variable domain (remainder filled in from reference TRBV7-6 and TRBJ1-2): GAGVSQSPRYKVTKRGQDVALRCDPISGHVSLYWYRQALGQGPEFLTYFNYEAQQDKSGLPNDRFSAERPEGSISTLTIQRTEQRDSAMYRCASSLGRDYGYTFGSGTRLTVV.

The chain has TRBV4-1 and TRBJ2-5; tentative D call: TRBD2 (5 bases). The ends were cut back, 1 base at V and 5 bases at J, with 11 bases in the middle. The CDR3 spans 14 residues. CDR1 and CDR2 (germline): MGHRA, YSYEKL. The CDR3 reads CASSQVGSRETQYF. The CDR3 region has the DNA TGCGCCAGCAGCCAAGTGGGGAGCCGCGAGACCCAGTACTTC.

The chain links TRBV25-1 to TRBJ2-3; 8 bases map to TRBD1. Germline CDR1 reads MGHDK; CDR2 reads SYGVNS. V lost 0 bases, J lost 0 bases, and 8 bases stayed unmatched. The CDR3 has 18 residues. The CDR3 sequence is CASSEYRLTGDSTDTQYF. The CDR3 DNA follows: TGTGCCAGCAGTGAATATCGGCTGACAGGGGACAGCACAGATACGCAGTATTTT.

The V gene is TRBV7-8, the J gene TRBJ2-7; 11 nucleotides line up with TRBD2. The CDR3 runs to 15 residues. Germline V lookup: CDR1 SGHVS, CDR2 FQNEAQ. V gave up 1 base and J gave up 6 bases; unmatched junction bases: 5. This CDR3 reads CASSLETSGRSEQYF. Written as DNA, the CDR3 is TGTGCCAGCAGCTTAGAAACTAGCGGGAGATCCGAGCAGTACTTC.

A remark on this clone: This sample includes further DNA sequences coding for the same CDR3. V and J are TRBV4-1 and TRBJ2-1, with D possibly matching TRBD2 (5 bases). This CDR3 comprises 14 residues. The V gene's germline CDR1 is MGHRA and CDR2 YSYEKL. Trimming took 1 base from V and 3 from J, leaving 7 bases between them. The CDR3 nucleotides are TGCGCCAGCAGCCAAGTTGGGAGCTACAATGAGCAGTTCTTC. It yields the protein CASSQVGSYNEQFF.

The V call is TRBV13, the J call TRBJ2-3; 10 nucleotides agree with TRBD2. The trim removed 5 bases at V and 1 base at J, leaving 12 bases unmatched. The CDR3 is 18 amino acids. The germline V gene has CDR1 PRHDT and CDR2 FYEKMQ (reference sequence). The CDR3 bases are TGTGCCAGCAGCCCCCGGGCTAGCGGGAGTGTAGGCACAGATACGCAGTATTTT. Translating it yields CASSPRASGSVGTDTQYF.

The chain uses TRBV27 and TRBJ2-3; D might be TRBD2 (6 bases). The CDR3 extends over 13 amino acids. The V gene lost 6 bases and the J gene lost 0 bases, with 7 bases spanning the gap. Germline V lookup: CDR1 MNHEY, CDR2 SMNVEV (reference sequence). The CDR3 here is CASRRGSTDTQYF. For the CDR3, the DNA is TGTGCCAGCAGACGGGGGAGCACAGATACGCAGTATTTT.

The J gene is TRBJ2-7, the V gene TRBV2; D is undetermined. This CDR3 is 12 amino acids long. V shed 8 bases and J shed 2 bases, with 10 bases lying between them. Per the germline V gene, CDR1 is SNHLY and CDR2 is FYNNEI. The CDR3 sequence is CASAERAYEQYF. CDR3 sequence (DNA): TGTGCCAGCGCTGAGAGAGCCTACGAGCAGTACTTC.

The chain joins TRBV10-3 to TRBJ1-2, with TRBD1 as a possible D gene (6 bases). The germline gives CDR1 ENHRY, CDR2 SYGVKD. This CDR3 comprises 12 residues. V lost 6 bases, J lost 4 bases, and 9 bases lay in between. The CDR3 loop reads CAIRDRSYGYTF. In nucleotides, the CDR3 is TGTGCCATCAGGGACAGAAGCTATGGCTACACCTTC.

The chain joins TRBV7-8 to TRBJ1-2, with a tentative D call TRBD1 (5 bases). V lost 4 bases and J lost 4, with 19 bases in between. Germline CDR1 and CDR2: SGHVS and FQNEAQ. This CDR3 is built from 16 residues. CDR3 DNA sequence: TGTGCCAGCAGCTCCGGGGCCAGGGTCCCGGTCTATGGCTACACCTTC. This sequence encodes CASSSGARVPVYGYTF.

CDR3 nucleotide sequence: TGCAGCGTTGTCGCGGACAACCTACGAAACTACAATGAGCAGTTCTTC. Protein sequence: CSVVADNLRNYNEQFF. The genes are TRBV29-1 and TRBJ2-1; maybe TRBD1 (5 bases). This CDR3 comprises 16 residues. CDR1 is SQVTM, CDR2 ANQGSEA, per germline. With 4 bases removed from V and 3 bases from J, the gap between germline ends came to 19 bases.

The chain uses TRBV7-9 and TRBJ1-1; D gene uncertain. Germline assignment: CDR1 SEHNR and CDR2 FQNEAQ (reference sequence). CDR3 length: 15 residues. Trimming left V 5 bases short and J 1 base short, with 14 bases between. The CDR3 sequence: CASSMRTATNTEAFF. The DNA for the CDR3 is TGTGCCAGCAGCATGAGAACAGCGACGAACACTGAAGCTTTCTTT.

The rearrangement joins TRBV11-2 to TRBJ2-3; no clear D gene. The CDR3 covers 16 residues. Germline V gives CDR1 SGHAT, CDR2 FQNNGV. Trimming pared 0 bases from V and 2 bases from J, leaving 12 bases between. CDR3 DNA sequence: TGTGCCAGCAGCTTAGATTTGCAGGAAAACACAGATACGCAGTATTTT. Translating gives CASSLDLQENTDTQYF.

The chain carries TRBV5-5 and TRBJ2-7; tentatively, D is TRBD1 (6 bases). CDR3 length: 14 residues. In germline, CDR1 is SGHKS, CDR2 YYEKEE (reference sequence). V was shortened by 0 bases and J by 4 bases, with 11 bases between the two germline ends. The CDR3 bases are TGTGCCAGCAGCTTGGACGGGACAAATTACGAGCAGTACTTC. It is translated as CASSLDGTNYEQYF.

The V and J genes are TRBV10-3 and TRBJ2-5; D is undetermined. The CDR3 is 14 amino acids. V gave up 0 bases and J gave up 5 bases, with 10 bases separating them. Germline lookup yields CDR1 ENHRY and CDR2 SYGVKD. The CDR3 protein is CAISESVLGETQYF. The CDR3 bases are TGTGCCATCAGTGAGTCAGTTTTGGGGGAGACCCAGTACTTC.

The chain uses TRBV7-2 and TRBJ1-2; D not certain. The CDR3 covers 13 residues. CDR1 is SGHTA and CDR2 is FQGNSA in the germline V gene. Trimming shortened V by 0 bases and J by 4 bases, and 6 bases separated the two germline ends. The CDR3 sequence: CASSLAISYGYTF. CDR3 bases: TGTGCCAGCAGCTTAGCGATCAGCTATGGCTACACCTTC. The full variable domain, its missing parts supplied by reference TRBV7-2 and TRBJ1-2, is GAGVSQSPSNKVTEKGKDVELRCDPISGHTALYWYRQSLGQGLEFLIYFQGNSAPDKSGLPSDRFSAERTGGSVSTLTIQRTQQEDSAVYLCASSLAISYGYTFGSGTRLTVV.

The chain carries TRBV6-1 and TRBJ1-5; tentatively, D is TRBD1 (6 bases). Trimming took off 6 bases at V and 6 bases at J, with 12 bases between the two ends. Germline V gene sequence: CDR1 MNHNS, CDR2 SASEGT. This CDR3 has 13 residues. CDR3 region: CASRPAQGQPQHF. CDR3 coding DNA: TGTGCCAGCAGACCGGCACAGGGTCAGCCCCAGCATTTT.

Comments on this clone: Different DNA sequences within this sample yield the same CDR3. This chain connects TRBV2 to TRBJ1-3, with D possibly being TRBD1 (6 bases). The ends were cut back, 4 bases at V and 4 bases at J, with 11 bases in the middle. The germline V gene encodes CDR1 SNHLY and CDR2 FYNNEI. CDR3 length equals 14 residues. CDR3: CASSAGGEGNTIYF. In DNA, the CDR3 is TGTGCCAGCAGTGCTGGGGGCGAAGGAAACACCATATATTTT.

The rearrangement joins TRBV29-1 to TRBJ1-1; possible D gene TRBD1, 5 bases. The length of the CDR3 is 11 residues. V was clipped by 6 bases and J by 6 bases, with 11 bases between them. Germline CDR1 reads SQVTM; CDR2 reads ANQGSEA. CDR3 sequence (DNA): TGCAGCGTCCCTAGGGGCCCTGAAGCTTTCTTT. Translated, it gives CSVPRGPEAFF.

The rearrangement links TRBV6-5 to TRBJ2-7; tentatively, D is TRBD1 (6 bases). The CDR3 is made up of 14 amino acids. V gave up 6 bases and J gave up 3 bases, with 15 bases separating them. CDR1 is MNHEY, CDR2 SVGAGI, per germline. As DNA, the CDR3 is TGTGCCAGCAGCCCCGGAAGGGGGTACTACGAGCAGTACTTC. This codes for CASSPGRGYYEQYF.

In the case of this clone: In the same sample, other DNA sequences code for this CDR3. This chain connects TRBV27 to TRBJ1-1; 8 bases are shared with TRBD1. Germline V gene lookup returns CDR1 MNHEY and CDR2 SMNVEV (reference sequence). J gave up 3 bases and V 5 bases, and 11 bases lay outside the gene matches. The CDR3 is 16 residues long. CDR3 sequence reads: CASSPSTGEVDTEAFF. CDR3 DNA sequence: TGTGCCAGCAGTCCCTCGACAGGGGAGGTCGACACTGAAGCTTTCTTT.